The source of this TCR beta chain is a study of blood T cells in healthy people across ages. Using a J-beta primer mix together with a sample-barcoded 5' primer, a second PCR was run for roughly 6 to 12 cycles. MiXCR, applied by TCRdb to the 5' RACE reads, yields one record per CDR3 protein. The sample lists hundreds of thousands of distinct CDR3 sequences, about 28% occurring once. Germline V gene sequence: CDR1 SGHRS, CDR2 YFSETQ. The CDR3 has 15 amino acids. Points on this clonotype: A much larger clonotype is one base distant, so this may be a read error.

Sequencing used blood. The chain recombines TRBV5-1 with TRBJ2-3; no clear D. This clonotype was obtained from a woman of 80 years or more in good health. Here the CDR3 DNA reads TGCGCCAGCGGCTTGACGACGACCCGCACAGATACGCAGTATTTT. Translation: CASGLTTTRTDTQYF.